The present T cell receptor beta chain was sequenced within a study of identical twins. Findings of the study overall: Compared with unrelated sharing, twin-shared out-of-frame alpha sequences had more low-probability sequences. Monozygotic twins shared more out-of-frame TCR alpha than recombination models predicted.

Template switching introduced a universal primer site, and the cDNA bore unique molecular identifiers. Using its own MiXCR run on the 5' RACE reads, TCRdb lists one record per CDR3 protein. This table holds about 890,000 distinct CDR3 sequences, over 9% found once. Germline trimming cut 5 bases from V and 4 bases from J; bases unmatched to any gene: 5. In germline, CDR1 is LGHDT, CDR2 YNNKEL (reference sequence). This CDR3 comprises 15 residues. To note about this clonotype: Its target is unknown.

The data were also submitted as part of a second study, on yellow fever vaccine responses in identical twins.

This receptor was taken from a woman aged 18 to 35 in good health. V gene TRBV3-1 combines with J gene TRBJ2-3; 11 bases are shared with TRBD1. The sequencing input was PBMCs. CDR3 amino acids: CASSWTGGGADTQYF. The CDR3, as DNA: TGTGCCAGCAGCTGGACAGGGGGCGGCGCAGATACGCAGTATTTT.